These T cell receptor beta chains were read from a single sample in a study of T cells in Graves' hyperthyroidism and ophthalmopathy. TCRdb reanalysed the multiplex PCR reads using MiXCR and keeps one entry per CDR3 protein. Here the sample spans fewer than 300,000 distinct CDR3 sequences, nearly 15% being singletons. Sequencing was done on a sample of blood. These receptors were taken from a woman aged 45-59 years with Graves' hyperthyroidism that later progressed to Graves' ophthalmopathy. Each CDR3 is given with its conserved first and last residue. A D gene is named only where the DNA matches it firmly. Clone size appears in some rows only: once, few, many, or a class for an expanded clone.

V: TRBV19
size: few
J: TRBJ1-2
D: .
CDR3: CASIYTPDGPNYGYTF
DNA: TGTGCCAGTATTTACACCCCGGACGGACCTAACTATGGCTACACCTTC

V: TRBV27
size: many
J: TRBJ1-2
D: TRBD1
CDR3: CASSRQGGKDGYTF
DNA: TGTGCCAGCAGCCGACAGGGGGGAAAGGATGGCTACACCTTC

V: TRBV14
size: few
J: TRBJ2-6
D: .
CDR3: CASSQERVPGANVLTF
DNA: TGTGCCAGCAGCCAAGAGCGCGTACCCGGGGCCAACGTCCTGACTTTC

V: TRBV7-9
size: many
J: TRBJ2-3
D: .
CDR3: CASRAQGALSSTDTQYF
DNA: TGTGCCAGCAGGGCCCAGGGAGCCCTCTCGAGCACAGATACGCAGTATTTT

V: TRBV4-1
size: .
J: TRBJ1-1
D: .
CDR3: CASSQDRGREAFF
DNA: TGCGCCAGCAGCCAAGATCGCGGCAGGGAAGCTTTCTTT

V: TRBV11-1
size: .
J: TRBJ1-2
D: .
CDR3: CASSFGRVESYGYTF
DNA: TGTGCCAGCAGCTTCGGCAGGGTGGAATCATATGGCTACACCTTC

V: TRBV9
size: few
J: TRBJ2-1
D: .
CDR3: CASSVEGSTYNEQFF
DNA: TGTGCCAGCAGCGTAGAGGGGTCCACCTACAATGAGCAGTTCTTC

V: TRBV10-3
size: many
J: TRBJ2-3
D: .
CDR3: CAISAGWGLSTDTQYF
DNA: TGTGCCATCAGCGCAGGGTGGGGACTTAGCACAGATACGCAGTATTTT

V: TRBV28
size: many
J: TRBJ2-2
D: .
CDR3: CANMGPRELFF
DNA: TGTGCCAACATGGGTCCCCGGGAGCTGTTTTTT

V: TRBV13
size: many
J: TRBJ1-1
D: .
CDR3: CASSLGLQGNTEAFF
DNA: TGTGCCAGCAGCTTAGGCCTGCAGGGGAACACTGAAGCTTTCTTT

V: TRBV30
size: few
J: TRBJ1-6
D: TRBD1
CDR3: CARRTGASSYNSPLHF
DNA: TGTGCCCGACGGACAGGGGCCAGCTCCTATAATTCACCCCTCCACTTT

V: TRBV4-1
size: .
J: TRBJ2-7
D: .
CDR3: CASSPPGLPASRYF
DNA: TGCGCCAGCAGCCCCCCGGGACTTCCGGCGAGTCGGTACTTC

V: TRBV29-1
size: .
J: TRBJ2-7
D: TRBD2
CDR3: CSVGLAGGWEQYF
DNA: TGCAGCGTAGGACTAGCGGGAGGGTGGGAGCAGTACTTC

V: TRBV6-1
size: many
J: TRBJ2-2
D: TRBD2
CDR3: CASSTSPPGGPTGELFF
DNA: TGTGCCAGCAGCACCTCCCCTCCGGGAGGGCCGACCGGGGAGCTGTTTTTT

V: TRBV5-1
size: .
J: TRBJ2-1
D: .
CDR3: CASSSQVQPNNEQFF
DNA: TGCGCCAGCAGTTCCCAGGTCCAGCCCAACAATGAGCAGTTCTTC

V: TRBV28
size: many
J: TRBJ1-4
D: .
CDR3: CASSPRSANNEKLFF
DNA: TGTGCCAGCAGTCCCAGGTCGGCGAATAATGAAAAACTGTTTTTT

V: TRBV5-1
size: many
J: TRBJ2-5
D: TRBD2
CDR3: CASSISGAETQYF
DNA: TGCGCCAGCAGCATTAGCGGGGCTGAGACCCAGTACTTC

V: TRBV19
size: .
J: TRBJ2-1
D: TRBD2
CDR3: CASSTGTSGTNEQFF
DNA: TGTGCCAGTAGCACCGGGACTAGCGGGACGAATGAGCAGTTCTTC

V: TRBV9
size: many
J: TRBJ2-2
D: .
CDR3: CASSVSMTDAGELFF
DNA: TGTGCCAGCAGCGTATCGATGACGGACGCCGGGGAGCTGTTTTTT

V: TRBV6-1
size: few
J: TRBJ1-6
D: .
CDR3: CASGYTGPDSPLHF
DNA: TGTGCCAGCGGGTATACCGGTCCCGATTCACCCCTCCACTTT

V: TRBV27
size: many
J: TRBJ1-5
D: TRBD1
CDR3: CARTGTGIPHQPQHF
DNA: TGTGCCCGAACGGGGACAGGGATACCTCATCAGCCCCAGCATTTT

V: TRBV27
size: .
J: TRBJ2-7
D: TRBD1
CDR3: CASSYGTGGSYEQYF
DNA: TGTGCCAGCAGCTATGGGACAGGGGGTTCGTACGAGCAGTACTTC

V: TRBV5-1
size: many
J: TRBJ2-7
D: .
CDR3: CASCNPRGEQYF
DNA: TGCGCCAGTTGCAACCCGAGGGGAGAGCAGTACTTC

V: TRBV2
size: .
J: TRBJ1-3
D: .
CDR3: CAAGGRRDGNTIYF
DNA: TGTGCCGCCGGGGGCCGGAGAGATGGAAACACCATATATTTT

V: TRBV29-1
size: many
J: TRBJ2-2
D: TRBD2
CDR3: CSVERDYAGELFF
DNA: TGCAGCGTTGAACGGGACTACGCCGGGGAGCTGTTTTTT

V: TRBV20-1
size: .
J: TRBJ1-3
D: .
CDR3: CSARDYAGAAGNTIYF
DNA: TGCAGTGCTAGAGATTATGCGGGGGCTGCGGGAAACACCATATATTTT

V: TRBV28
size: many
J: TRBJ1-5
D: .
CDR3: CASSLLNQPQHF
DNA: TGTGCCAGCAGTTTACTGAATCAGCCCCAGCATTTT

V: TRBV11-2
size: few
J: TRBJ1-3
D: TRBD1
CDR3: CASSLEAGGLSGNTIYF
DNA: TGTGCCAGCAGCTTAGAGGCAGGGGGCCTCTCTGGAAACACCATATATTTT

V: TRBV12-3/TRBV12-4
size: .
J: TRBJ2-7
D: TRBD1
CDR3: CASSFARQGDEQYF
DNA: TGTGCCAGCAGTTTCGCTCGACAGGGGGACGAGCAGTACTTC

V: TRBV27
size: once
J: TRBJ2-7
D: TRBD2
CDR3: CATSDSVRAGASEQYF
DNA: TGTGCCACCAGTGATTCGGTTCGAGCGGGAGCAAGTGAGCAGTACTTC

V: TRBV9
size: many
J: TRBJ2-7
D: TRBD2
CDR3: CASSVDSGMGEQYF
DNA: TGTGCCAGCAGCGTAGATAGCGGGATGGGAGAGCAGTACTTC

V: TRBV12-3/TRBV12-4
size: many
J: TRBJ1-3
D: .
CDR3: CASRIRGSSGNTIYF
DNA: TGTGCCAGCAGAATCAGGGGTAGCTCTGGAAACACCATATATTTT

V: TRBV10-3
size: once
J: TRBJ1-3
D: .
CDR3: CAISESGGNTIYF
DNA: TGTGCCATCAGTGAATCGGGGGGAAACACCATATATTTT

V: TRBV20-1
size: .
J: TRBJ1-1
D: .
CDR3: CSAQGGLGAFF
DNA: TGCAGTGCCCAGGGAGGCCTGGGAGCTTTCTTT

V: TRBV5-6
size: few
J: TRBJ2-3
D: .
CDR3: CASNPGPSTGTDTQYF
DNA: TGTGCCAGCAACCCGGGACCGTCGACAGGCACAGATACGCAGTATTTT

V: TRBV2
size: many
J: TRBJ2-3
D: .
CDR3: CASSEVQGGTQYF
DNA: TGTGCCAGCAGTGAAGTCCAGGGGGGTACGCAGTATTTT

V: TRBV7-9
size: .
J: TRBJ1-6
D: .
CDR3: CASSRSGRGNSPLHF
DNA: TGTGCCAGCTCAAGGAGTGGCAGGGGCAATTCACCCCTCCACTTT

V: TRBV24-1
size: many
J: TRBJ2-1
D: TRBD1
CDR3: CATGAETGLNEQFF
DNA: TGTGCCACCGGAGCCGAGACAGGGCTCAATGAGCAGTTCTTC

V: TRBV7-9
size: .
J: TRBJ2-1
D: TRBD2
CDR3: CASSPTSASEHERFF
DNA: TGTGCCAGCAGCCCGACTAGCGCCTCTGAGCATGAGCGGTTCTTC

V: TRBV13
size: many
J: TRBJ2-2
D: .
CDR3: CASSSHSIGGPTGELFF
DNA: TGTGCCAGCAGCTCCCACTCCATCGGGGGCCCCACCGGGGAGCTGTTTTTT

V: TRBV6-2/TRBV6-3
size: many
J: TRBJ2-5
D: .
CDR3: CASSHRQGLGETQYF
DNA: TGTGCCAGCAGTCATCGACAAGGGCTGGGGGAGACCCAGTACTTC

V: TRBV3-1
size: many
J: TRBJ2-7
D: .
CDR3: CASSQGSLAIYEQYF
DNA: TGTGCCAGCAGCCAAGGATCCCTAGCTATCTACGAGCAGTACTTC

V: TRBV7-2
size: many
J: TRBJ1-1
D: .
CDR3: CASSRNPRVEAFF
DNA: TGTGCCAGCAGCCGCAACCCCAGGGTGGAAGCTTTCTTT

V: TRBV10-2
size: many
J: TRBJ1-1
D: .
CDR3: CASSEPQGLNTEAFF
DNA: TGCGCCAGCAGTGAGCCCCAGGGACTTAACACTGAAGCTTTCTTT

V: TRBV28
size: many
J: TRBJ2-7
D: .
CDR3: CASSPARTYLSYEQYF
DNA: TGTGCCAGCAGTCCCGCCAGGACTTATCTCTCCTACGAGCAGTACTTC

V: TRBV11-2
size: many
J: TRBJ2-2
D: .
CDR3: CASSFLPLNTGELFF
DNA: TGTGCCAGCAGCTTCTTGCCTCTTAACACCGGGGAGCTGTTTTTT

V: TRBV27
size: many
J: TRBJ2-1
D: TRBD2
CDR3: CASRPSLVGRAYEQFF
DNA: TGTGCCAGCAGGCCCTCCCTAGTCGGGAGGGCTTATGAGCAGTTCTTC

V: TRBV2
size: many
J: TRBJ1-2
D: .
CDR3: CASMRVQGVNYGYTF
DNA: TGTGCCAGCATGAGAGTACAGGGAGTTAACTATGGCTACACCTTC

V: TRBV13
size: many
J: TRBJ2-1
D: TRBD2
CDR3: CASSTGLAGANEQFF
DNA: TGTGCCAGCAGCACGGGACTAGCGGGAGCCAATGAGCAGTTCTTC

V: TRBV18
size: .
J: TRBJ2-7
D: TRBD1
CDR3: CASSAGGTYEQYF
DNA: TGTGCCAGCTCAGCAGGGGGCACCTACGAGCAGTACTTC

V: TRBV2
size: many
J: TRBJ1-1
D: .
CDR3: CASCQTESMNTEAFF
DNA: TGTGCCAGCTGTCAGACAGAGTCAATGAACACTGAAGCTTTCTTT

V: TRBV12-3/TRBV12-4
size: many
J: TRBJ1-6
D: .
CDR3: CASRDGYNSPLHF
DNA: TGTGCCAGCAGGGACGGCTATAATTCACCCCTCCACTTT